The rows below give T cell receptor beta chains drawn from one sample of a study of technical replicates of blood from several donors. Some clones are missing from TCRdb's copy, which holds only in-frame ones; the method was immunoSEQ multiplex PCR. Among about 100,000 clones listed, almost 96% were seen once. The sequenced sample was T cells isolated from PBMCs. The origin of the receptors is a human donor in good health. Each CDR3 is given with its conserved first and last residue.

>TRBV6-1
CASSDERYQETQYF
>TRBV7-8
CASSLGRLAGAPGRNEQFF
>TRBV19
CASTEREGGFLDEQFF
>TRBV29-1
CSVDAGVEAFF
>TRBV4-2
CASSREGTGSFYGYTF
>TRBV7-2
CASSLRQGAGGYTF
>TRBV5-1
CASSLDPSDRVNSYTF
>TRBV2
CASTTRLAETYEQYF
>TRBV7-2
CASSGVSADTQYF
>TRBV10-1
CASRRTGDSPLHF